The source of this TCR beta chain is a study of OX40 agonist ivuxolimab in advanced cancers. Study information: Patients' therapy was ivuxolimab, an antibody that acts as an agonist of OX40 (CD134).

TCRdb's copy holds only in-frame clones and misses some; the assay was immunoSEQ multiplex PCR. The data show over 70,000 clones, around 93% seen once. The specimen was CD4+ or CD8+ T cells sorted from blood, collected in a trial of the OX40 agonist ivuxolimab. The receptor's source is an adult with an advanced solid tumor such as melanoma, head and neck, liver or kidney cancer.

The CDR3, as DNA: TGCGCCAGCAGCTTGGCCGGAGGGTCTGGGCAGCCCCAGCATTTT. Residues: CASSLAGGSGQPQHF. The V and J genes are TRBV5-1 and TRBJ1-5; D is unresolved. Germline CDR1 SGHRS, CDR2 YFSETQ. The V end lost 0 bases, the J end lost 7 bases, and 14 bases lay between the germline ends. There are 15 residues in the CDR3.